These T cell receptor beta chains were read from a single sample in a study of blood T cell repertoires in COVID-19. The protocol was immunoSEQ multiplex PCR, while the TCRdb copy is restricted to in-frame clones and leaves out a portion. The sample has over 200,000 clones; around four fifths are singletons. Material: PBMCs or T cells enriched from blood (not recorded which). These receptors were obtained from a man between 35 and 55 years old who had recovered from COVID-19. Each CDR3 is given with its conserved first and last residue. D genes are given only for firm matches. Clone size is given for some rows only: seen once, a few or many times, or a class if the clone is expanded.

>TRBV5-4|TRBJ1-5|NA|NA
TGTGCCAGCAGCTTTCTAGTTGATGGGCCCCAGCATTTT
CASSFLVDGPQHF
>TRBV19|TRBJ2-7|TRBD2|NA
TGTGCCAGTAGTATGGGCGGGAGCGTCCTTTACGAGCAGTACTTC
CASSMGGSVLYEQYF
>TRBV9|TRBJ2-3|NA|NA
TGTGCCAGCAGCGGGGGACCTAGCGTCCTCTCAGATACGCAGTATTTT
CASSGGPSVLSDTQYF
>TRBV5-1|TRBJ2-7|TRBD1|NA
TGCGCCAGCAGCTCTCGACAGGGTTCCTACGAGCAGTACTTC
CASSSRQGSYEQYF
>TRBV29-1|TRBJ2-7|TRBD2|NA
TGCAGCGTGAGGGGCGGGAGGGCCTACGAGCAGTACTTC
CSVRGGRAYEQYF
>TRBV18|TRBJ2-3|TRBD1|NA
TGTGCCAGCTCAGCCGGGACAGGCACAGATACGCAGTATTTT
CASSAGTGTDTQYF
>TRBV28|TRBJ1-5|NA|NA
TGTGCCAGCAGTCGACAGGATGGCAATCAGCCCCAGCATTTT
CASSRQDGNQPQHF
>TRBV4-3|TRBJ2-3|TRBD1|NA
TGCGCCAGCAGCCACGGGACAGGGAGGGGAGATACGCAGTATTTT
CASSHGTGRGDTQYF
>TRBV11-2|TRBJ1-1|NA|NA
TGTGCCAGCAGCTTAGGTCACGGGGTTCGAACTGAAGCTTTCTTT
CASSLGHGVRTEAFF
>TRBV5-1|TRBJ1-3|NA|NA
TGCGCCAGCAGCTTGACAGATGGAAACACCATATATTTT
CASSLTDGNTIYF
>TRBV7-9|TRBJ2-3|TRBD2|NA
TGTGCCAGCAAATCGGGTAGCGGGCGTCCTGAAGATACGCAGTATTTT
CASKSGSGRPEDTQYF
>TRBV6-4|TRBJ2-2|TRBD2|NA
TGTGCCAGCAGATGGTGGGAGCGGGAGCCTTTTGTCGGGGAGCTGTTTTTT
CASRWWEREPFVGELFF
>TRBV20-1|TRBJ2-7|TRBD2|NA
TGCAGTGCTAGTCCCGGGACTAGCGGGTACGAGCAGTACTTC
CSASPGTSGYEQYF
>TRBV29-1|TRBJ2-7|NA|NA
TGCAGCGTTGTAGGGGGTTCCTACGAGCAGTACTTC
CSVVGGSYEQYF
>TRBV7-2|TRBJ2-1|TRBD2|NA
TGTGCCAGCAGCTCCCTCCCGTTGGGACTAGCCATAGGCCGAGAGCAGTTCTTC
CASSSLPLGLAIGREQFF
>TRBV7-2|TRBJ1-2|NA|once
TGTGCCAGCAGCTTATACAGGGACTATGGCTACACCTTC
CASSLYRDYGYTF
>TRBV5-1|TRBJ1-2|NA|NA
TGCGCCAGCAGCTTGGCCGTGCAGGGCAGAGGCTACACCTTC
CASSLAVQGRGYTF
>TRBV28|TRBJ1-2|NA|NA
TGTGCCAGCAGTCCCGTAGGGGCTCGTTTTTATGGCTACACCTTC
CASSPVGARFYGYTF
>TRBV2|TRBJ1-4|NA|NA
TGTGCCAGCAGTGGTCAGGGCAGTCCTGAAAAACTGTTTTTT
CASSGQGSPEKLFF
>TRBV5-4|TRBJ2-1|TRBD1|NA
TGTGCCAGCGGGCAGGGGGTCAATGAGCAGTTCTTC
CASGQGVNEQFF
>TRBV10-3|TRBJ2-5|TRBD2|NA
TGTGCCATCAGTGAGTCGCTCAGCGGGGGGTTAGAGACCCAGTACTTC
CAISESLSGGLETQYF
>TRBV5-1|TRBJ2-1|NA|NA
TGCGCCAGCAGCGGCCTGCGGGGGCCTACCGATGAGCAGTTCTTC
CASSGLRGPTDEQFF
>TRBV28|TRBJ2-1|TRBD2|NA
TGTGCCAGCAGACCCTCGAGCATAGCGGGGGGGGAGACTACCTACAATGAGCAGTTCTTC
CASRPSSIAGGETTYNEQFF
>TRBV4-1|TRBJ2-1|NA|NA
TGCGCCAGCAGCCAAGATCCCTCGGGCAGGGTCGGTGAGCAGTTCTTC
CASSQDPSGRVGEQFF
>TRBV9|TRBJ2-5|TRBD2|NA
TGTGCCAGCAGCGTAGACGCGGGGGGCTGGAAGACCCAGTACTTC
CASSVDAGGWKTQYF
>TRBV6-5|TRBJ1-2|TRBD1|NA
TGTGCCAGCAGTTACTCGGGACAGGGGCTCGGCGGCTACACCTTC
CASSYSGQGLGGYTF
>TRBV14|TRBJ2-3|NA|NA
TGTGCCAGCAGCCCGAGCACAGATACGCAGTATTTT
CASSPSTDTQYF
>TRBV10-2|TRBJ2-7|TRBD1|NA
TGCGCCAGCAGTGATAGACAGGGGCAGTACTTC
CASSDRQGQYF
>TRBV2|TRBJ1-1|NA|NA
TGTGCCAGCGCGGGGGTCAGAGTGAACACTGAAGCTTTCTTT
CASAGVRVNTEAFF
>TRBV7-3|TRBJ1-1|TRBD1|NA
TGTGCCAGCAGCATCGACAGGGCCACTGAAGCTTTCTTT
CASSIDRATEAFF
>TRBV18|TRBJ2-7|TRBD1|NA
TGTGCCAGCTCAGAGGGGGACAGCTACGAGCAGTACTTC
CASSEGDSYEQYF
>TRBV6-5|TRBJ1-1|NA|NA
TGTGCCAGCAGTTACGGTTGGGGGGGCGCCGGGACTGAAGCTTTCTTT
CASSYGWGGAGTEAFF
>TRBV7-9|TRBJ2-4|NA|NA
TGTGCCAGCAGCCCAACGAAGGGGGTTTTATGGGACTTC
CASSPTKGVLWDF
>TRBV29-1|TRBJ1-1|NA|once
TGCAGCGCATATCTAAACACTGAAGCTTTCTTT
CSAYLNTEAFF
>TRBV28|TRBJ1-2|NA|NA
TGTGCCAGCAGTTCCCAGGGGTACGACTATGGCTACACCTTC
CASSSQGYDYGYTF
>TRBV19|TRBJ2-3|NA|NA
TGTGCCAGTAGCCTCACAGGGTTACTCACAGATACGCAGTATTTT
CASSLTGLLTDTQYF
>TRBV5-4|TRBJ1-2|TRBD1|NA
TGTGCCAGCAGCTTGGCACAGGGGGCGCGACCCTATGGCTACACCTTC
CASSLAQGARPYGYTF
>TRBV5-1|TRBJ1-6|TRBD1|NA
TGCGCCAGCAGCTTGAATACAGGGGGATATTCACCCCTCCACTTT
CASSLNTGGYSPLHF
>TRBV6-5|TRBJ2-4|TRBD2|NA
TGTGCCAGCCGAGCGGGAGGGCTCGGCAAAAACATTCAGTACTTC
CASRAGGLGKNIQYF
>TRBV11-3|TRBJ2-1|TRBD2|NA
TGTGCCAGCAGCTATTATAGCGGGAGTTCCTACAATGAGCAGTTCTTC
CASSYYSGSSYNEQFF
>TRBV7-9|TRBJ2-7|NA|few
TGTGCCAGCAGCTTAGTGGGAGCCTACGAGCAGTACTTC
CASSLVGAYEQYF
>TRBV25-1|TRBJ1-2|NA|NA
TGTGCCAGCAGTGTTTCGGGAGCTCCCTTCTATGGCTACACCTTC
CASSVSGAPFYGYTF
>TRBV6-5|TRBJ1-1|NA|NA
TGTGCCAGCAGTTACTGGGGGGTGGGAGACACTGAAGCTTTCTTT
CASSYWGVGDTEAFF
>TRBV7-3|TRBJ1-6|NA|NA
TGTGCCAGCAGCTTAAACACTAATAATTCACCCCTCCACTTT
CASSLNTNNSPLHF
>TRBV27|TRBJ1-2|NA|NA
TGTGCCAGCAGTTTTCAGGGGAACTATGGCTACACCTTC
CASSFQGNYGYTF
>TRBV19|TRBJ1-2|TRBD1|NA
TGTGCCAGTAGTAACCCACGACAGGGGTACTATGGCTACACCTTC
CASSNPRQGYYGYTF